This T cell receptor beta chain derives from a study of response to subunit inactivated influenza vaccine. Study outcomes and limitations: Each seasonal influenza vaccination, the authors suggested, recruits few new T cells.

The ends lost 3 bases at V and 5 bases at J; junction bases unmatched: 4. CDR3 length: 14 amino acids. CDR1 is DFQATT, CDR2 SNEGSKA, per germline (reference sequence). Concerning this clonotype itself: The antigen is not known.

MiXCR was run by TCRdb on the RT-PCR reads, yielding one entry per CDR3 protein. The data contain some 850,000 distinct CDR3 sequences, 15% to 20% of them singletons. Sequencing used PBMCs from blood, obtained less than 6 days after vaccination. The clonotype was recovered from a man aged 45-60 years who received an inactivated influenza vaccine. This chain uses TRBV20-1 with TRBJ2-1, with 10 nucleotides matching TRBD2. The DNA of the CDR3 is TGCAGTGCTAGTCTAGCGGGAGCCCACAATGAGCAGTTCTTC. Translated: CSASLAGAHNEQFF.